This T cell receptor beta chain derives from a study of identifying expanded T cells in peripheral blood. Study-level results: Over two and four weeks, about 15 and 18 clones changed, versus around 1.3 between replicates.

For this clone: As yet, its antigen is unknown. One end of the junction fails to match germline, which may point to a read error.

The table came from immunoSEQ multiplex PCR; TCRdb's copy has only in-frame clones and leaves some out. The table shows roughly 96,000 clones, with 88% occurring only once. This CDR3 comprises 11 residues. Germline CDR1 reads SQVTM; CDR2 reads ANQGSEA. This chain uses TRBV29-1 with TRBJ1-2; D might be TRBD1 (6 bases). What was sequenced was blood. The clonotype was recovered from a person aged 18 to 75 in good health. The CDR3: CRATRPQGSDF. In DNA form, the CDR3 reads TGCAGAGCTACCAGACCACAGGGTTCCGACTTC.